This TCR beta chain stems from a study of blood T cell repertoires in COVID-19. The length of the CDR3 is 14 residues. V was pared by 0 bases and J by 3 bases, with 9 bases between. Germline values: CDR1 SGHTA, CDR2 FQGTGA. Authors' analysis steps: Amplification from reference gene primers served as the basis for estimated nucleated cell counts. Sequencing used immunoSEQ multiplex PCR; TCRdb keeps in-frame clones, though not all of them. The DNA gave D and trimming, while V, J and clone size come from that table. The table includes roughly 330,000 clones, 80% to 90% detected once. The chain recombines TRBV7-3 with TRBJ2-7, with D perhaps matching TRBD2 (6 bases). The TCR sequence derives from a man younger than 35 who had recovered from COVID-19. Sequencing input: peripheral blood. CDR3 in DNA: TGTGCCAGCAGCTTAACGGGGGGAGACTACGAGCAGTACTTC. It is translated as CASSLTGGDYEQYF.